The clone carrying this TCR beta chain was detected only a few times. Method: immunoSEQ multiplex PCR; TCRdb's copy keeps in-frame clones and lacks some. The data hold roughly 200,000 clones, with 65% to 85% observed a single time. This record belongs to a study of cytomegalovirus exposure and HLA in healthy donors. The CDR3 totals 11 residues. Germline CDR1 reads LNHDA; CDR2 reads SQIVND (reference sequence). Trimming removed 3 bases from V and 7 bases from J, with 6 bases in between. The sequencing input was PBMCs. The TCR sequence derives from a woman aged 18 to 35 in good health and CMV-seropositive. The chain employs TRBV19 and TRBJ1-1; D is unclear. CDR3 residues: CASSITHEAFF. Here the CDR3 DNA reads TGTGCCAGTAGTATTACACATGAAGCTTTCTTT.